These 5 T cell receptor beta chains were sequenced from one sample in a study of CD8+ T cells in alopecia areata. The sequencing template was cDNA reverse transcribed from extracted RNA. Only in-frame clones appear in the TCRdb table, and some are missing; sequencing was by immunoSEQ multiplex PCR. The sample has 70,000 or so clones; around 30% are singletons. Treatment specified: oral pan-JAK inhibitor, 5-10 mg twice daily. Sequences were derived from CD8+ T cells sorted from blood, sampled at week 4, from a patient treated with tofacitinib. These receptors came from a human donor with alopecia areata.

This clone has more than one count but fewer than ten. The chain recombines TRBV29-1 with TRBJ1-2; D not resolved. Germline CDR1 is SQVTM and CDR2 is ANQGSEA. The CDR3 spans 11 residues. V was shortened by 3 bases and J by 7 bases, with 9 bases between the two germline ends. As DNA, the CDR3 is TGCAGCGTTGATAATAACGGTGGCTACACCTTC. Its protein product is CSVDNNGGYTF. Full variable domain (outside the CDR3, taken from reference TRBV29-1 and TRBJ1-2): SAVISQKPSRDICQRGTSLTIQCQVDSQVTMMFWYRQQPGQSLTLIATANQGSEATYESGFVIDKFPISRPNLTFSTLTVSNMSPEDSSIYLCSVDNNGGYTFGSGTRLTVV.

The chain is built from TRBV25-1 and TRBJ2-7; D is possibly TRBD1 or TRBD2 (5 bases each). Germline CDR1 is MGHDK and CDR2 is SYGVNS. V gave up 8 bases and J gave up 7 bases, with 18 bases separating them. CDR3 size: 13 residues. CDR3 sequence (DNA): TGTGCCAGCGGCCCCGGGGACCCAAGGGAGCAGTACTTC. This translates into CASGPGDPREQYF.

In this sample, this clone turned up a few times. The chain recombines TRBV9 with TRBJ2-3; 8 bases agree with TRBD2. Germline CDR1 is SGDLS and CDR2 is YYNGEE. The CDR3 runs 19 residues. The V gene end was trimmed by 5 bases and the J gene end by 2 bases; junction bases not matched to a gene: 19. The CDR3, as DNA: TGTGCCAGCAGTTCCGACCCGACAATAGCGGGACCATTCACAGATACGCAGTATTTT. It encodes CASSSDPTIAGPFTDTQYF.

The rearrangement links TRBV7-2 to TRBJ2-5; the D is unclear. The CDR3 contains 13 residues. V was pared by 4 bases and J by 5 bases, with 11 bases between. Germline CDR1 and CDR2: SGHTA and FQGNSA. The CDR3 region is CASSSPGWETQYF. CDR3 DNA: TGTGCCAGCAGCTCCCCGGGCTGGGAGACCCAGTACTTC.

CDR3: CSVALLGERSSYEQYF. DNA for the CDR3: TGCAGCGTTGCTCTTCTGGGCGAGAGAAGCTCCTACGAGCAGTACTTC. The V and J genes are TRBV29-1 and TRBJ2-7; D unclear. CDR1 SQVTM and CDR2 ANQGSEA come from the germline V gene. This CDR3 spans 16 amino acids. The V end was cut by 4 bases, the J end by 0 bases, with 19 bases between.